This TCR beta chain is from a study of T-cell memory formation after mild COVID-19. A note on this clonotype: What it binds is unknown.

Findings and caveats of the study: Among clones contracting day 15 to 85, CD4/CD8 was balanced, whereas later expanders leaned CD4+.

The CDR3 contains 15 residues. V was cut by 5 bases and J by 0 bases, with 11 bases left in between. From the 5' RACE reads, TCRdb called clonotypes with MiXCR, one entry per CDR3 protein. The sample has 200,000 to 250,000 distinct CDR3 sequences, 8% to 9.5% seen once. This rearrangement joins TRBV12-3 or TRBV12-4 to TRBJ1-3; no clear D gene. The receptor comes from a man aged 18 to 30 who had mild COVID-19 (a few samples of this study predate the infection). Cell type and time point are not known. Material for sequencing was PBMCs or a T cell subset sorted from them (not recorded which). DNA for the CDR3: TGTGCCAGCAGTATTGACGGAGGCTCTGGAAACACCATATATTTT. Residues: CASSIDGGSGNTIYF.